This T cell receptor beta chain was retrieved from a study of T cells after yellow fever vaccination. Across the whole study: When fractions had low cell numbers, they were prepared with SMART-Seq v4 Ultra Low Input. Study-wide results and limits: A weaker but faster secondary response was observed, peaking on day 5 versus 15. One caveat is that FACS-sorted repertoires could contain abundant clonotypes contaminating from the bulk population.

As concerns this clonotype: Its antigen remains unknown.

This CDR3 is 13 amino acids long. CDR1 and CDR2 from the germline V gene are SGHKS and YYEKEE (reference sequence). V lost 5 bases to trimming and J lost 7 bases, with 13 bases between them. As TCR cDNA was made by 5'RACE template switching, a universal primer site and UMIs were added. TCRdb re-analysed the 5' RACE reads in MiXCR, keeping a single row per CDR3 protein. This repertoire shows about 300,000 distinct CDR3 sequences, 8.7% found once; its top ten account for about 3.7%. This TCR was sampled from a young man who received the YFV17D yellow fever vaccine. The sequenced sample was CD4+ T cells sorted from PBMCs, obtained 5 days after the yellow fever booster vaccination. The rearrangement links TRBV5-5 to TRBJ1-5; unclear D gene. The DNA of the CDR3 is TGTGCCAGCAGTCTTAGTTGGTTGCAGCCCCAGCATTTT. This codes for CASSLSWLQPQHF.